These T cell receptor beta chains were read from a single sample in a study of shared clonotypes between healthy human individuals. Sequenced by immunoSEQ multiplex PCR; TCRdb stores in-frame clones only, minus some. The table lists roughly 2.6 million clones, 85% to 95% of them singletons. The sample comprised naive CD4+ T cells sorted from blood. These receptors all come from a man younger than 30 in good health. CDR3s include the opening cysteine and the closing phenylalanine or tryptophan. A D gene is named only where the DNA matches it firmly. A clone size is listed for some rows: how often the clone was seen (once, few, many), or a class if it is expanded.

j_gene	abundance	v_gene	d_gene	CDR3aa	CDR3nt
TRBJ2-1	.	TRBV11-2	TRBD1	CASSTTGQAYNEQFF	TGTGCCAGCAGCACCACTGGACAGGCCTACAATGAGCAGTTCTTC
TRBJ1-2	.	TRBV7-8	.	CASSDTQGRGYTF	TGTGCCAGCAGCGATACACAGGGACGCGGCTACACCTTC
TRBJ1-1	.	TRBV29-1	TRBD1	CSSRTGTEAFF	TGCAGCTCCAGGACAGGCACTGAAGCTTTCTTT
TRBJ2-7	.	TRBV11-3	TRBD1	CASSAGQGIYEQYF	TGTGCCAGCAGCGCAGGACAGGGTATCTACGAGCAGTACTTC
TRBJ1-5	.	TRBV11-2	TRBD1	CASSEGQGSNQPQHF	TGTGCCAGCAGCGAGGGACAGGGAAGCAATCAGCCCCAGCATTTT
TRBJ2-3	once	TRBV14	TRBD1	CASSFWTGGPDTQYF	TGTGCCAGCAGCTTCTGGACAGGGGGTCCAGATACGCAGTATTTT
TRBJ2-5	.	TRBV5-1	.	CASSALTSYQETQYF	TGCGCCAGCAGCGCCTTGACTTCGTACCAAGAGACCCAGTACTTC
TRBJ2-1	once	TRBV29-1	TRBD2	CSVEDSPGLDDYNEQFF	TGCAGCGTTGAAGATTCCCCGGGACTAGACGACTACAATGAGCAGTTCTTC
TRBJ1-2	.	TRBV7-9	.	CASSLGSSTGYTF	TGTGCCAGCAGCTTAGGGTCCTCAACCGGCTACACCTTC
TRBJ2-1	few	TRBV9	.	CASSVAEWGGNEQFF	TGTGCCAGCAGCGTAGCTGAGTGGGGAGGCAATGAGCAGTTCTTC
TRBJ1-1	few	TRBV6-1	.	CASSEAGFAFF	TGTGCCAGCAGTGAAGCAGGGTTCGCTTTCTTT
TRBJ2-5	.	TRBV6-1	TRBD2	CASSVKSGKRETQYF	TGTGCCAGCAGTGTTAAAAGCGGGAAGAGGGAGACCCAGTACTTC
TRBJ2-5	.	TRBV11-2	TRBD1	CASSLDGRGRETQYF	TGTGCCAGCAGCTTAGATGGAAGGGGGCGGGAGACCCAGTACTTC
TRBJ2-7	.	TRBV7-2	.	CASSLDTFEQYF	TGTGCCAGCAGCTTAGACACTTTCGAGCAGTACTTC
TRBJ1-6	.	TRBV5-4	TRBD1	CASSSLTGVNSPLHF	TGTGCCAGCAGCTCGTTGACAGGGGTGAATTCACCCCTCCACTTT
TRBJ1-5	.	TRBV10-3	TRBD1	CAIRAGTGNQPQHF	TGTGCCATCAGGGCCGGGACAGGAAATCAGCCCCAGCATTTT
TRBJ2-7	.	TRBV5-4	.	CASSSKGGTVRSHEQYF	TGTGCCAGCAGCTCCAAGGGGGGGACAGTTCGTTCCCACGAGCAGTACTTC
TRBJ2-7	.	TRBV2	TRBD1	CASRDRVYEQYF	TGTGCCAGCAGGGACAGGGTGTACGAGCAGTACTTC
TRBJ2-7	.	TRBV5-5	.	CASSPGVGPTYEQYF	TGTGCCAGCAGCCCCGGGGTCGGACCCACCTACGAGCAGTACTTC
TRBJ1-6	once	TRBV9	.	CASSPIGSYNSPLHF	TGTGCCAGCAGCCCGATAGGCTCCTATAATTCACCCCTCCACTTT
TRBJ2-7	.	TRBV18	TRBD1	CASSPVGGRLGEQYF	TGTGCCAGCTCACCCGTAGGGGGCAGACTCGGCGAGCAGTACTTC
TRBJ1-5	.	TRBV4-2	.	CASSQETGIYQPQHF	TGTGCCAGCAGCCAAGAAACAGGTATATATCAGCCCCAGCATTTT
TRBJ2-1	.	TRBV5-1	.	CASSLGLDPYNEQFF	TGCGCCAGCAGCTTGGGACTAGACCCATACAATGAGCAGTTCTTC
TRBJ1-5	.	TRBV1	.	CTSSPRVGDRVNQPQHF	TGCACCAGCAGCCCAAGGGTGGGGGACAGGGTGAATCAGCCCCAGCATTTT
TRBJ1-1	once	TRBV28	.	CASSVGSRGRPEAFF	TGTGCCAGCAGTGTGGGCTCGAGGGGACGCCCTGAAGCTTTCTTT
TRBJ2-7	.	TRBV11-2	.	CASSLGRGWGSYEQYF	TGTGCCAGCAGCTTAGGGCGTGGGTGGGGATCCTACGAGCAGTACTTC
TRBJ2-3	.	TRBV10-3	.	CAISLLASTDTQYF	TGTGCCATCTCCTTGTTGGCAAGCACAGATACGCAGTATTTT
TRBJ2-1	few	TRBV29-1	TRBD1	CTTGTGGFDEQFF	TGCACCACCGGGACAGGGGGCTTTGATGAGCAGTTCTTC
TRBJ1-1	few	TRBV7-6	.	CASSFDGNTEAFF	TGTGCCAGCAGCTTTGATGGGAACACTGAAGCTTTCTTT
TRBJ2-5	.	TRBV7-2	TRBD2	CASSPIAGEKTQYF	TGTGCCAGCAGCCCGATAGCGGGAGAGAAGACCCAGTACTTC
TRBJ1-1	once	TRBV5-1	TRBD1	CASSSGTGGPYTEAFF	TGCGCCAGCAGCTCTGGGACAGGGGGGCCTTATACTGAAGCTTTCTTT
TRBJ2-1	once	TRBV10-2	.	CASRPDSYNEQFF	TGCGCCAGCAGGCCGGACAGTTACAATGAGCAGTTCTTC
TRBJ1-4	.	TRBV27	.	CASSPTTTRYRGAEKLFF	TGTGCCAGCAGTCCAACGACGACGAGGTACCGGGGTGCGGAAAAACTGTTTTTT
TRBJ1-1	.	TRBV6-5	TRBD1	CASSLGQGPAFF	TGTGCCAGCAGCCTCGGACAGGGACCAGCTTTCTTT
TRBJ1-2	.	TRBV5-1	.	CASSQGDRYGYTF	TGCGCCAGCAGCCAAGGGGACCGATATGGCTACACCTTC
TRBJ1-1	.	TRBV7-2	.	CASSPQGVGVNTEAFF	TGTGCCAGCAGCCCCCAAGGGGTTGGGGTGAACACTGAAGCTTTCTTT
TRBJ2-5	.	TRBV11-2	.	CASSLLGPETQYF	TGTGCCAGCAGCCTTCTAGGGCCAGAGACCCAGTACTTC
TRBJ2-3	.	TRBV5-1	.	CASSLRQLTDTQYF	TGCGCCAGCAGCTTACGCCAACTCACAGATACGCAGTATTTT
TRBJ1-5	few	TRBV27	.	CASSSRGVSNQPQHF	TGTGCCAGCAGTTCCCGAGGGGTGAGCAATCAGCCCCAGCATTTT
TRBJ2-6	.	TRBV11-2	.	CASNKVSGANVLTF	TGTGCCAGCAACAAAGTCTCTGGGGCCAACGTCCTGACTTTC
TRBJ1-6	.	TRBV30	.	CAWSLSRDWNNSPLHF	TGTGCCTGGAGTTTGAGTCGGGACTGGAATAATTCACCCCTCCACTTT
TRBJ1-4	.	TRBV29-1	TRBD1	CSAAPGQGLTNEKLFF	TGCAGCGCCGCACCGGGACAGGGCTTAACTAATGAAAAACTGTTTTTT
TRBJ2-1	.	TRBV30	.	CAWTEINEQFF	TGTGCCTGGACCGAAATCAATGAGCAGTTCTTC
TRBJ2-7	.	TRBV27	.	CASRGRGYEQYF	TGTGCCAGCAGGGGGCGCGGATACGAGCAGTACTTC
TRBJ2-1	.	TRBV7-6	.	CASSKDWTYNEQFF	TGTGCCAGCAGCAAGGACTGGACCTACAATGAGCAGTTCTTC
TRBJ1-1	.	TRBV18	.	CASSPPGLRENTEAFF	TGTGCCAGCTCACCACCCGGTTTAAGGGAGAACACTGAAGCTTTCTTT
TRBJ1-5	few	TRBV11-2	.	CASSTGSTSNQPQHF	TGTGCCAGCAGTACAGGGTCGACAAGCAATCAGCCCCAGCATTTT
TRBJ2-5	.	TRBV5-1	.	CASSLGPQTQYF	TGCGCCAGCAGCTTGGGACCCCAGACCCAGTACTTC
TRBJ2-3	.	TRBV9	.	CASSDRRLPTDTQYF	TGTGCCAGCAGCGACCGTCGGCTTCCCACAGATACGCAGTATTTT
TRBJ2-7	.	TRBV6-5	.	CASSYRGNSYEQYF	TGTGCCAGCAGTTACAGAGGAAACTCCTACGAGCAGTACTTC
TRBJ2-7	.	TRBV5-4	TRBD1	CASSFRDRGHEQYF	TGTGCCAGCAGCTTCCGGGACAGGGGCCACGAGCAGTACTTC
TRBJ1-2	.	TRBV30	.	CAWSVRGREGYTF	TGTGCCTGGAGTGTACGTGGCAGGGAGGGCTACACCTTC
TRBJ2-7	.	TRBV6-6	TRBD1	CASSPGTVYEQYF	TGTGCCAGCAGCCCCGGGACAGTTTACGAGCAGTACTTC